The 9 T cell receptor beta chains in this list originate from one sample, sequenced in a study of blood T cell repertoires in COVID-19. Assay used: immunoSEQ multiplex PCR; TCRdb lists only in-frame clones, some missing. Of around 320,000 clones listed, approximately 88% were seen once; the top ten hold about 7%. Source material: peripheral blood. Receptors originate from a woman aged 25 to 39 who had recovered from COVID-19.

The rearrangement joins TRBV28 to TRBJ1-1; possibly TRBD1 for D (6 bases). The CDR3 is 13 residues long. Trimming removed 4 bases at V and 3 bases at J, with 9 bases between. The germline CDR1 and CDR2 sequences are MDHEN and SYDVKM. The DNA of the CDR3 is TGTGCCAGCAGTTCAGGGGTGTACACTGAAGCTTTCTTT. Its protein product is CASSSGVYTEAFF.

The chain carries TRBV5-1 and TRBJ1-2; possibly TRBD1 for D (6 bases). CDR1 SGHRS and CDR2 YFSETQ come from the germline V gene. V lost 4 bases and J lost 3, with 10 bases in between. This CDR3 region has 13 residues. The chain's CDR3 is CASSEGQYYGYTF. The CDR3 DNA sequence: TGCGCCAGCAGCGAGGGACAATACTATGGCTACACCTTC.

The rearrangement links TRBV7-3 to TRBJ2-1; 13 bases fit TRBD2. Germline V gene data show CDR1 as SGHTA and CDR2 as FQGTGA. V lost 6 bases and J lost 8; bases outside the gene matches: 4. This CDR3 has 14 residues. The CDR3 loop reads CASSRTSGGYEQFF. CDR3 DNA sequence: TGTGCCAGCAGTCGGACTAGCGGGGGTTATGAGCAGTTCTTC.

The chain's CDR3 is CASSQLGQGANYGYTF. The CDR3 DNA reads as TGTGCCAGCAGCCAGTTAGGACAGGGGGCGAACTATGGCTACACCTTC. The chain employs TRBV4-2 and TRBJ1-2, with 11 positions matching TRBD1. This CDR3 has 16 residues. Trimming took 3 bases from V and 2 from J; bases not matched to a gene: 5. CDR1 and CDR2 from the germline V gene are LGHNA and YNFKEQ.

The rearrangement joins TRBV25-1 to TRBJ2-2; 8 nucleotides line up with TRBD2. Trimming removed 4 bases from V and 6 bases from J; junction bases left unmatched: 4. The CDR3 contains 14 residues. Looked up from germline, CDR1 is MGHDK and CDR2 is SYGVNS. The CDR3 protein is CASSVSGVAGELFF. CDR3 nucleotide sequence: TGTGCCAGCAGTGTTAGCGGGGTTGCCGGGGAGCTGTTTTTT.

The genes are TRBV3-1 (or the pseudogene TRBV3-2) and TRBJ2-7, with 8 bases fitting TRBD2. CDR1 and CDR2 (germline): LGHDT, YNNKEL (reference sequence). There are 14 residues in the CDR3. Trimming at V came to 4 bases and at J to 4 bases, leaving 6 bases not matched to a gene. The CDR3 region is CASSLAGLGYEQYF. Written as DNA, the CDR3 is TGTGCCAGCAGCCTAGCGGGACTGGGGTACGAGCAGTACTTC.

This clone was seen once. This chain uses TRBV3-1 (or the pseudogene TRBV3-2) with TRBJ2-3; TRBD1 matches 8 bases. Germline V gene lookup returns CDR1 LGHDT and CDR2 YNNKEL (reference sequence). CDR3 size: 15 residues. Germline trimming cut 3 bases from V and 6 bases from J; bases unmatched to any gene: 8. CDR3 nucleotides: TGTGCCAGCAGCCAGATGACAGGGGATTTGGATACGCAGTATTTT. The encoded protein is CASSQMTGDLDTQYF.

This clone showed up just a few times. V is TRBV14 and J is TRBJ1-3; the match to TRBD1 covers 7 bases. Germline V gives CDR1 SGHDN, CDR2 FVKESK. This CDR3 has 14 amino acids. V dropped 4 bases and J dropped 4; count of bases not matched to a gene: 4. This CDR3 reads CASSRDSEGNTIYF. In nucleotides, the CDR3 is TGTGCCAGCAGCCGGGACAGTGAAGGAAACACCATATATTTT. The full variable domain, completed using reference TRBV14 and TRBJ1-3, is EAGVTQFPSHSVIEKGQTVTLRCDPISGHDNLYWYRRVMGKEIKFLLHFVKESKQDESGMPNNRFLAERTGGTYSTLKVQPAELEDSGVYFCASSRDSEGNTIYFGEGSWLTVV.

This chain connects TRBV19 to TRBJ1-2; D is unclear. The V gene's germline CDR1 is LNHDA and CDR2 SQIVND (reference sequence). V was pared by 3 bases and J by 8 bases, with 22 bases between. This CDR3 has 16 amino acids. CDR3 coding DNA: TGTGCCAGTAGTATTATCATGGCAGGCTCACTGGAAGGCTACACCTTC. Translation: CASSIIMAGSLEGYTF.